Below are 27 T cell receptor beta chains sequenced from a single sample in a study of Ad26.COV2.S vaccination and SARS-CoV-2 variants. Repertoires were generated with immunoSEQ multiplex PCR, while TCRdb's copy carries only in-frame clones and drops some. This sample carries more than 300,000 clones, approximately 86% of them seen once, and the ten largest clones take 2% to 2.5%. Noted treatment: over 15 received Ad26.COV2.S at low or high dose, single or two shots; about 5 received placebo; per-sample allocation not given. Day 63 following the first vaccine or placebo injection was when the samples were taken. This specimen was peripheral blood, taken in a trial of Ad26.COV2.S vaccine versus placebo. The receptors were sampled from a person aged 18-65 years who received the Ad26.COV2.S COVID-19 vaccine or a placebo.

This clone was counted a single time. The chain couples TRBV19 to TRBJ1-1; perhaps TRBD1 as D (5 bases). V was pared by 5 bases and J by 0 bases, with 10 bases between. The CDR3 spans 14 residues. Germline CDR1 is LNHDA and CDR2 is SQIVND (reference sequence). The chain's CDR3 is CASSPGTLNTEAFF. As DNA, the CDR3 is TGTGCCAGTAGTCCAGGGACTTTGAACACTGAAGCTTTCTTT.

V usage is TRBV4-1 and J usage is TRBJ1-4; 7 nucleotides line up with TRBD1. CDR1 and CDR2 (germline): MGHRA, YSYEKL. CDR3 length equals 16 residues. V gave up 4 bases and J gave up 5 bases; unmatched junction bases: 10. CDR3 coding DNA: TGCGCCAGCAGCCGAGGTAGTGCAGGGGGAAATGAAAAACTGTTTTTT. Its protein is CASSRGSAGGNEKLFF.

The chain employs TRBV5-4 and TRBJ2-1, with TRBD2 matching 7 bases. Per germline, CDR1 SGHNT and CDR2 YYREEE (reference sequence). This CDR3 is 15 amino acids long. V trimming: 1 base; J trimming: 7 bases; junction bases outside the gene matches: 8. CDR3 residues: CASSLPKGGFNEQFF. The CDR3 bases are TGTGCCAGCAGCTTGCCCAAGGGAGGGTTTAATGAGCAGTTCTTC.

The V call is TRBV4-1, the J call TRBJ1-4, with D perhaps TRBD1 (5 bases). Germline V gene data show CDR1 as MGHRA and CDR2 as YSYEKL. The V gene lost 3 bases and the J gene lost 5 bases, with 10 bases spanning the gap. This CDR3 spans 14 amino acids. The CDR3 DNA sequence: TGCGCCAGCAGCCATCCAGGGATAAATGAAAAACTGTTTTTT. Its protein is CASSHPGINEKLFF.

Only a few counts were recorded for this clone. The V gene is TRBV5-1, the J gene TRBJ2-5; TRBD2 agrees at 10 bases. CDR3 size: 15 residues. Germline V gene lookup returns CDR1 SGHRS and CDR2 YFSETQ. V was clipped by 4 bases and J by 1 base; unmatched bases: 4. This CDR3 is CASSLTSGRQETQYF. The CDR3, as DNA: TGCGCCAGCAGCCTGACTAGCGGGCGCCAAGAGACCCAGTACTTC.

V gene TRBV5-6 combines with J gene TRBJ2-5; 9 nucleotides align to TRBD2. J lost 8 bases, V lost 1 base, and 6 bases had no gene match. The CDR3 runs 14 residues. CDR1 is SGHDT and CDR2 is YYEEEE in the germline V gene. CDR3: CASSLIGGGATQYF. DNA for the CDR3: TGTGCCAGCAGCTTGATTGGCGGGGGGGCCACCCAGTACTTC.

This sequence joins TRBV5-5 and TRBJ2-1, with D unresolved. Trimming took off 3 bases at V and 3 bases at J, with 10 bases between the two ends. Germline-derived CDR1 and CDR2 are SGHKS and YYEKEE (reference sequence). CDR3 length: 14 residues. The CDR3 DNA is TGTGCCAGCAGCTCGAGTCTAGGCTACAATGAGCAGTTCTTC. It encodes CASSSSLGYNEQFF.

The chain has TRBV28 and TRBJ2-1; D is tentatively TRBD1 or TRBD2 (5 bases each). This CDR3 is built from 16 residues. Trimming stripped 6 bases from V and 3 bases from J, with 18 bases between. In germline, CDR1 is MDHEN, CDR2 SYDVKM. CDR3 nucleotides: TGTGCCAGCAGGACCACCGGGACCCCAATCTACAATGAGCAGTTCTTC. It is translated as CASRTTGTPIYNEQFF.

The chain links TRBV11-2 to TRBJ2-1, with a tentative D call TRBD1 (5 bases). Trimming left V 5 bases short and J 7 bases short, with 12 bases between. Germline V lookup: CDR1 SGHAT, CDR2 FQNNGV. The CDR3 contains 13 residues. The CDR3 sequence: CASSTQGWNEQFF. CDR3 coding DNA: TGTGCCAGCAGCACTCAGGGTTGGAATGAGCAGTTCTTC.

The chain is built from TRBV6-5 and TRBJ1-2, with TRBD1 as a possible D gene (5 bases). The V end was cut by 5 bases, the J end by 7 bases, with 17 bases between. This CDR3 comprises 14 residues. Germline-derived CDR1 and CDR2 are MNHEY and SVGAGI. In nucleotides, the CDR3 is TGTGCCAGCAGTCGGGACGTTGAGGCCGCTGGCTACACCTTC. This codes for CASSRDVEAAGYTF.

The genes are TRBV28 and TRBJ1-2; TRBD1 matches at 9 bases. CDR3 length equals 15 residues. V lost 6 bases to trimming and J lost 5 bases; unmatched junction nucleotides: 10. The V gene's germline CDR1 is MDHEN and CDR2 SYDVKM. CDR3 loop: CASRFRDRDWYGYTF. CDR3 nucleotide sequence: TGTGCCAGCAGGTTTAGGGACAGGGATTGGTATGGCTACACCTTC.

The chain carries TRBV3-1 (or the pseudogene TRBV3-2) and TRBJ1-3, with TRBD1 matching 8 bases. The CDR3 sequence is 17 residues long. CDR1 is LGHDT, CDR2 YNNKEL, per germline (reference sequence). V lost 4 bases and J lost 0; bases outside the gene matches: 8. This CDR3 reads CASSLRDRMISGNTIYF. CDR3 in DNA: TGTGCCAGCAGCCTCCGGGACAGGATGATCTCTGGAAACACCATATATTTT.

This clone showed up many times. This chain's CDR3 is CASKTGSSGANVLTF. The CDR3, as DNA: TGTGCCAGCAAGACAGGAAGCTCTGGGGCCAACGTCCTGACTTTC. The J gene is TRBJ2-6, the V gene TRBV28; possible D gene TRBD1, 6 bases. The V and J ends lost 7 bases and 0 bases respectively, with 10 bases between them. This CDR3 has 15 residues. Germline lookup yields CDR1 MDHEN and CDR2 SYDVKM.

This clone was found a few times. The chain has TRBV3-1 (or the pseudogene TRBV3-2) and TRBJ2-1; D may match TRBD1 or TRBD2 (5 bases each). The CDR3 covers 14 residues. V lost 1 base and J lost 6, with 10 bases in between. CDR1 and CDR2 (germline): LGHDT, YNNKEL (reference sequence). CDR3 DNA: TGTGCCAGCAGCCAAGGACATGGGGGCAATGAGCAGTTCTTC. Translating gives CASSQGHGGNEQFF.

This chain joins TRBV14 and TRBJ2-2, with TRBD2 identical over 7 bases. The length of the CDR3 is 16 residues. CDR1 is SGHDN and CDR2 is FVKESK in the germline V gene. With 4 bases clipped from V and 3 bases from J, the junction kept 8 bases outside the gene matches. The CDR3 here is CASSPLGRGDTGELFF. CDR3 coding DNA: TGTGCCAGCAGCCCCCTGGGTCGGGGGGACACCGGGGAGCTGTTTTTT.

V is TRBV28 and J is TRBJ1-2, with unresolved D. The germline V and J ends were trimmed by 6 bases and 6 bases, with 17 bases remaining between them. Germline V lookup: CDR1 MDHEN, CDR2 SYDVKM. There are 14 residues in the CDR3. The CDR3 region has the DNA TGTGCCAGCAGCCATGACGTGAGCCTTGATGGCTACACCTTC. This sequence encodes CASSHDVSLDGYTF.

This chain connects TRBV7-2 to TRBJ1-2, with 8 bases matching TRBD1. Germline CDR1 is SGHTA and CDR2 is FQGNSA. This CDR3 contains 12 residues. Germline trimming cut 5 bases from V and 8 bases from J; bases unmatched to any gene: 4. For the CDR3, the DNA is TGTGCCAGCAGCAAGACAGGGGCCGGCTACACCTTC. It encodes CASSKTGAGYTF.

The rearrangement uses TRBV5-4 and TRBJ2-1; TRBD1 is a possible D gene (5 bases). This CDR3 region has 13 residues. The V gene lost 1 base and the J gene lost 12 bases, with 14 bases spanning the gap. Germline loops: CDR1 SGHNT, CDR2 YYREEE (reference sequence). The CDR3 loop reads CASSLTGGIGQFF. Written as DNA, the CDR3 is TGTGCCAGCAGCTTGACAGGTGGGATTGGGCAGTTCTTC.

This chain links TRBV15 with TRBJ1-1; possible D gene TRBD1, 5 bases. The V gene's germline CDR1 is LNHNV and CDR2 YYDKDF (reference sequence). The CDR3 runs 15 residues. V gave up 0 bases and J gave up 4 bases, with 12 bases separating them. The CDR3 region is CATSREGGRTTEAFF. CDR3 bases: TGTGCCACCAGCAGAGAGGGGGGGAGAACCACTGAAGCTTTCTTT.

This clone came up once. The V gene is TRBV27, the J gene TRBJ1-1; TRBD1 matches 10 bases. CDR1 and CDR2 from the germline V gene are MNHEY and SMNVEV (reference sequence). CDR3 length: 18 amino acids. The V gene end was trimmed by 8 bases and the J gene end by 2 bases; junction bases not matched to a gene: 17. The CDR3 region has the DNA TGTGCCAGCTCACCGGGACAGGGGAGTCGACCTTATAACACTGAAGCTTTCTTT. This gives the protein CASSPGQGSRPYNTEAFF.

The chain carries TRBV2 and TRBJ1-1, with 11 nucleotides matching TRBD1. The CDR3 spans 14 residues. J was trimmed by 5 bases and V by 7 bases; bases with no gene match: 6. In germline, CDR1 is SNHLY, CDR2 FYNNEI. The CDR3 loop is CASNGQGARTEAFF. CDR3 nucleotide sequence: TGTGCCAGCAATGGACAGGGGGCTAGAACTGAAGCTTTCTTT. The complete variable domain, with remaining parts taken from reference TRBV2 and TRBJ1-1, reads EPEVTQTPSHQVTQMGQEVILRCVPISNHLYFYWYRQILGQKVEFLVSFYNNEISEKSEIFDDQFSVERPDGSNFTLKIRSTKLEDSAMYFCASNGQGARTEAFFGQGTRLTVV.

This sequence joins TRBV5-1 and TRBJ1-1; 7 nucleotides match TRBD1. This CDR3 comprises 15 residues. Germline V gene sequence: CDR1 SGHRS, CDR2 YFSETQ. The V segment lost 3 bases and the J segment 3 bases; nucleotides outside the gene matches: 8. This chain's CDR3 is CASSSSPQGDTEAFF. Here the CDR3 DNA reads TGCGCCAGCAGCTCGAGCCCCCAGGGGGACACTGAAGCTTTCTTT. Filled out from reference TRBV5-1 and TRBJ1-1, the complete variable domain reads KAGVTQTPRYLIKTRGQQVTLSCSPISGHRSVSWYQQTPGQGLQFLFEYFSETQRNKGNFPGRFSGRQFSNSRSEMNVSTLELGDSALYLCASSSSPQGDTEAFFGQGTRLTVV.

The gene calls are TRBV28 and TRBJ1-1; D gene uncertain. Germline assignment: CDR1 MDHEN and CDR2 SYDVKM. This CDR3 spans 14 amino acids. The V and J ends lost 2 bases and 4 bases respectively, with 11 bases between them. The CDR3 DNA reads as TGTGCCAGCAGTTTAGGCGTGCTGGCCACTGAAGCTTTCTTT. Its translation: CASSLGVLATEAFF.

DNA of the CDR3: TGTGCCAGTATCCGAGGGGGCGCCGGCACTGAAGCTTTCTTT. It encodes CASIRGGAGTEAFF. The rearrangement uses TRBV19 and TRBJ1-1, with TRBD1 identical over 7 bases. The CDR3 covers 14 residues. V lost 7 bases and J lost 4; bases outside the gene matches: 9. CDR1 LNHDA and CDR2 SQIVND come from the germline V gene (reference sequence).

The rearrangement uses TRBV6-6 and TRBJ1-1; maybe TRBD1 (5 bases). CDR3 length: 15 residues. The V and J ends lost 2 bases and 1 base respectively, with 11 bases between them. Germline values: CDR1 MNHNY, CDR2 SVGAGI (reference sequence). The CDR3 DNA sequence: TGTGCCAGCAGTTACCCTGGGACTGGGAACACTGAAGCTTTCTTT. Translation: CASSYPGTGNTEAFF.

The chain combines TRBV20-1 with TRBJ2-5, with a weak D call TRBD1 (5 bases). Trimming took 6 bases from V and 5 from J, leaving 16 bases between them. The length of the CDR3 is 13 residues. In germline, CDR1 is DFQATT, CDR2 SNEGSKA (reference sequence). The CDR3 nucleotides read TGCAGTGCCAGTGATACAGGAGCTGAGACCCAGTACTTC. Translation: CSASDTGAETQYF.

The count of this clone is one. The CDR3 region has the DNA TGTGCCAGCAATCAGGATCCAAACACCGGGGAGCTGTTTTTT. Protein: CASNQDPNTGELFF. The gene calls are TRBV6-5 and TRBJ2-2; unclear D gene. Germline CDR1 MNHEY, CDR2 SVGAGI. V was trimmed by 7 bases and J by 2 bases, leaving 11 bases between them. The CDR3 is 14 residues long.